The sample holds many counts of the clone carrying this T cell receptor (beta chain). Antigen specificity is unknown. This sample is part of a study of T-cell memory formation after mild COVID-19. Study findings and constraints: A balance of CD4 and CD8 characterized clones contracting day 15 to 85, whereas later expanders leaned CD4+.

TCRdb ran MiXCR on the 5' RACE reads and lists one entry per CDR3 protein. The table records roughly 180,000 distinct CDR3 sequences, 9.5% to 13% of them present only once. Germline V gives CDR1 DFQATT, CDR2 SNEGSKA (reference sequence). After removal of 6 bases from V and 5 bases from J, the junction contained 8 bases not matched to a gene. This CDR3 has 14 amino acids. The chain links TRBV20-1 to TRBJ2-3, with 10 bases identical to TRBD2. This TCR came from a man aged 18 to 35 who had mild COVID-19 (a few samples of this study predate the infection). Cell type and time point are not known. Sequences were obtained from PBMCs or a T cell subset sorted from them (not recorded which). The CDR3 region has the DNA TGCAGTGCCGGAGCGGGGGGGCCGAGAGATACGCAGTATTTT. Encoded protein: CSAGAGGPRDTQYF.